The 26 T cell receptor beta chains given below trace back to one sample, sequenced in a study of T-cell reconstitution after alpha-beta-depleted transplantation in children. This sample's TCRbeta library carried unique molecular identifier barcodes. Each CDR3 protein gets one entry after TCRdb re-called the PCR reads with MiXCR. The table has about 610,000 distinct CDR3 sequences, roughly a tenth seen once; the top ten hold about 4%. This material consisted of PBMCs from the stem cell graft donor, taken from the stem cell graft. The receptor set was obtained from a human donor who donated a stem cell graft to a child with acute myeloid leukemia.

CDR3 in amino acids: CASSLGASGSLNEQFF. The CDR3 DNA reads TGTGCCAGCAGCTTAGGAGCCAGCGGGAGCTTGAATGAGCAGTTCTTC. The chain couples TRBV7-9 to TRBJ2-1; 8 bases match TRBD2. With 1 base clipped from V and 7 bases from J, the junction kept 9 bases outside the gene matches. The germline V gene has CDR1 SEHNR and CDR2 FQNEAQ (reference sequence). The CDR3 runs 16 residues.

This clonotype was detected many times. The chain has TRBV7-9 and TRBJ1-2, with D hard to call. This CDR3 is built from 11 residues. Trimming took 4 bases from V and 11 from J, leaving 11 bases between them. CDR1 SEHNR and CDR2 FQNEAQ come from the germline V gene (reference sequence). DNA for the CDR3: TGTGCCAGCAGCTCCAACGGACCATACACCTTC. Encoded protein: CASSSNGPYTF.

This clonotype came up many times. This sequence joins TRBV10-3 and TRBJ2-7, with D maybe TRBD1 (6 bases). Per germline, CDR1 ENHRY and CDR2 SYGVKD. V was shortened by 4 bases and J by 2 bases, with 12 bases between the two germline ends. The CDR3 runs 14 residues. CDR3 nucleotides: TGTGCCATCAGTGGGACAGCTTTGACCTACGAGCAGTACTTC. Protein sequence: CAISGTALTYEQYF.

This clonotype has a handful of counts. This chain connects TRBV7-9 to TRBJ2-5, with D possibly matching TRBD1 (5 bases). The CDR3 totals 15 residues. Deletions cut 5 bases from V and 5 bases from J, with 18 bases between. Germline CDR1 is SEHNR and CDR2 is FQNEAQ (reference sequence). The CDR3 reads CASSETTVRPETQYF. In nucleotides, the CDR3 is TGTGCCAGCAGCGAGACGACAGTCCGCCCGGAGACCCAGTACTTC.

This CDR3 reads CASSRMTGTGEKGYEQYF. The CDR3 nucleotides read TGTGCCAGCAGCAGAATGACCGGGACAGGGGAGAAGGGATACGAGCAGTACTTC. The chain has TRBV11-1 and TRBJ2-7; 10 bases fit TRBD1. Trimming cost V 5 bases and J 4 bases; bases outside gene matches: 17. This CDR3 has 18 amino acids. From germline, CDR1 is SGHAT and CDR2 FQDESV (reference sequence).

This clonotype was seen at least ten times. V usage is TRBV7-9 and J usage is TRBJ1-5; the D gene is possibly TRBD1 (5 bases). CDR3 size: 13 residues. With 5 bases removed from V and 3 bases from J, the gap between germline ends came to 8 bases. Germline V lookup: CDR1 SEHNR, CDR2 FQNEAQ (reference sequence). As DNA, the CDR3 is TGTGCCAGCAGCGGGGGTTTCAATCAGCCCCAGCATTTT. Amino acid sequence: CASSGGFNQPQHF.

At least ten counts were recorded for this clonotype. The V call is TRBV29-1, the J call TRBJ1-2; D call uncertain. This CDR3 spans 13 amino acids. Germline-derived CDR1 and CDR2 are SQVTM and ANQGSEA. The ends were cut back, 6 bases at V and 5 bases at J, with 16 bases in the middle. The CDR3 spells CSVETPRGYGYTF. The CDR3, as DNA: TGCAGCGTAGAGACTCCGCGGGGTTATGGCTACACCTTC.

The gene calls are TRBV6-1 and TRBJ2-1; unclear D gene. The germline V and J ends were trimmed by 6 bases and 0 bases, with 18 bases remaining between them. The CDR3 runs 17 residues. Germline V gene sequence: CDR1 MNHNS, CDR2 SASEGT. The CDR3 DNA follows: TGTGCCAGCAGGGGTTTTCTTGCGGCCAACTCCTACAATGAGCAGTTCTTC. Residues: CASRGFLAANSYNEQFF.

This sequence joins TRBV4-3 and TRBJ2-7; D may be TRBD2 (5 bases). This CDR3 is built from 19 residues. Germline CDR1 is LGHNA and CDR2 is YSLEER. V lost 3 bases, J lost 1 base, and 25 bases lay in between. The CDR3 here is CASSQPERYFYLGSYEQYF. CDR3 nucleotides: TGCGCCAGCAGCCAGCCTGAGCGGTATTTCTACCTTGGGTCCTACGAGCAGTACTTC.

This clonotype was picked up a small number of times. This sequence joins TRBV12-3 or TRBV12-4 and TRBJ1-1, with D hard to call. This CDR3 has 15 residues. The ends were cut back, 5 bases at V and 4 bases at J, with 17 bases in the middle. The CDR3 DNA follows: TGTGCCAGCAGTGCAGAGTCGATACGGTTCACTGAAGCTTTCTTT. Its translation: CASSAESIRFTEAFF.

This clonotype was observed a handful of times. The chain uses TRBV24-1 and TRBJ2-2; 7 nucleotides align to TRBD1. The ends lost 0 bases at V and 1 base at J; junction bases unmatched: 7. Germline values: CDR1 KGHDR, CDR2 SFDVKD. The CDR3 has 18 amino acids. The CDR3 coding sequence is TGTGCCACCAGTGATTTGGATGGGACAGCCGAGAACACCGGGGAGCTGTTTTTT. Protein: CATSDLDGTAENTGELFF.

The chain has TRBV6-2 or TRBV6-3 and TRBJ2-1; the D gene is possibly TRBD1 (6 bases). There are 12 residues in the CDR3. CDR1 MNHEY and CDR2 SVGEGT come from the germline V gene. V lost 6 bases, J lost 9 bases, and 12 bases lay in between. The CDR3 coding sequence is TGTGCCAGCAGGACAGGCGCCAGTGAGCAGTTCTTC. Its translation: CASRTGASEQFF.

This clonotype was found a few times. The chain combines TRBV3-1 with TRBJ2-1; D gene ambiguous. This CDR3 is 15 amino acids long. The ends were cut back, 1 base at V and 7 bases at J, with 14 bases in the middle. CDR1 is LGHDT, CDR2 YNNKEL, per germline (reference sequence). The CDR3 sequence: CASSQGAEKVNEQFF. The CDR3 bases are TGTGCCAGCAGCCAAGGGGCAGAAAAAGTTAATGAGCAGTTCTTC.

This clonotype appeared a few times. This chain joins TRBV12-3 or TRBV12-4 and TRBJ2-1; 8 bases align to TRBD1. With 5 bases clipped from V and 10 bases from J, the junction kept 7 bases outside the gene matches. There are 13 residues in the CDR3. CDR3: CASSPQTGDEQFF. DNA of the CDR3: TGTGCCAGCAGTCCTCAGACAGGGGACGAGCAGTTCTTC.

The rearrangement links TRBV20-1 to TRBJ2-1; 12 bases are a match to TRBD2. This CDR3 comprises 19 residues. The V gene end was trimmed by 6 bases and the J gene end by 0 bases; junction bases not matched to a gene: 15. Germline V gives CDR1 DFQATT, CDR2 SNEGSKA (reference sequence). The CDR3 protein is CSAPDRSETSGSSYNEQFF. The CDR3 DNA is TGCAGTGCCCCCGACAGGAGTGAGACTAGCGGGAGCTCCTACAATGAGCAGTTCTTC.

The J gene is TRBJ2-3, the V gene TRBV10-3, with D possibly being TRBD2 (6 bases). The V gene lost 0 bases and the J gene lost 5 bases, with 15 bases spanning the gap. Germline-derived CDR1 and CDR2 are ENHRY and SYGVKD. CDR3 length: 16 residues. The CDR3 DNA follows: TGTGCCATCAGTGAGTCAAAACGGGAGATTATAGATACGCAGTATTTT. Its translation: CAISESKREIIDTQYF.

This clonotype was counted between two and nine times. This sequence joins TRBV7-2 and TRBJ1-2; 9 bases fit TRBD1. Trimming cost V 1 base and J 3 bases; bases outside gene matches: 3. This CDR3 region has 15 residues. Per germline, CDR1 SGHTA and CDR2 FQGNSA. CDR3 sequence reads: CASSLETGGDYGYTF. CDR3 nucleotide sequence: TGTGCCAGCAGCTTAGAAACAGGGGGCGACTATGGCTACACCTTC.

The table lists this clonotype with a few counts. The genes are TRBV12-3 or TRBV12-4 and TRBJ2-7; TRBD2 is a possible D gene (6 bases). CDR3 length: 15 amino acids. V was shortened by 5 bases and J by 7 bases, with 21 bases between the two germline ends. CDR3 nucleotides: TGTGCCAGCAGTCCCGGGGACCGGGACTCTAGGGAGCAGTACTTC. Translation: CASSPGDRDSREQYF.

This clonotype was observed many times. The chain employs TRBV27 and TRBJ2-7; D remains unclear. V was shortened by 4 bases and J by 5 bases, with 15 bases between the two germline ends. Germline CDR1 MNHEY, CDR2 SMNVEV (reference sequence). The CDR3 covers 14 residues. CDR3 DNA sequence: TGTGCCAGCAGTTCGCCCACCCTAGGCCACGAGCAGTACTTC. It is translated as CASSSPTLGHEQYF.

The sample holds many counts of this clonotype. V gene TRBV10-3 combines with J gene TRBJ2-7; 8 nucleotides line up with TRBD2. The J segment lost 0 bases and the V segment lost 4 bases, leaving 5 bases of the junction unmatched. Germline V gene lookup returns CDR1 ENHRY and CDR2 SYGVKD. There are 15 residues in the CDR3. The CDR3 DNA reads as TGTGCCATCAGTGGGGCGCGGGAGGACTCCTACGAGCAGTACTTC. Amino acid sequence: CAISGAREDSYEQYF.

A note on this clonotype: A junction boundary mismatches the germline segment, possibly from a read error. This chain links TRBV29-1 with TRBJ2-7, with a weak D call TRBD2 (6 bases). This CDR3 comprises 11 residues. Germline V lookup: CDR1 SQVTM, CDR2 ANQGSEA. In nucleotides, the CDR3 is TGCAGCGTTGAAGATGGGCAGGGACTGGACTTC. Translated, it gives CSVEDGQGLDF.

The chain carries TRBV20-1 and TRBJ2-5; D not resolved. Germline loops: CDR1 DFQATT, CDR2 SNEGSKA (reference sequence). This CDR3 comprises 10 residues. V was trimmed by 2 bases and J by 7 bases, leaving 5 bases between them. The CDR3 is CSARNRTQYF. In nucleotides, the CDR3 is TGCAGTGCTAGAAATCGGACCCAGTACTTC.

This clonotype was observed a handful of times. The V call is TRBV7-3, the J call TRBJ2-1, with D possibly TRBD2 on 6 matching bases. The germline V and J ends were trimmed by 2 bases and 15 bases, with 20 bases remaining between them. The CDR3 contains 14 residues. The germline gives CDR1 SGHTA, CDR2 FQGTGA. CDR3 protein: CASSLGSGPGHRFF. In DNA form, the CDR3 reads TGTGCCAGCAGCTTAGGGAGCGGGCCCGGGCATCGGTTCTTC. Combining the CDR3 with reference TRBV7-3 and TRBJ2-1 gives the whole variable domain GAGVSQTPSNKVTEKGKYVELRCDPISGHTALYWYRQSLGQGPEFLIYFQGTGAADDSGLPNDRFFAVRPEGSVSTLKIQRTERGDSAVYLCASSLGSGPGHRFFGPGTRLTVL.

The chain has TRBV2 and TRBJ1-5; 7 nucleotides agree with TRBD1. Looked up from germline, CDR1 is SNHLY and CDR2 is FYNNEI. The CDR3 is 15 amino acids. V dropped 6 bases and J dropped 4; count of bases not matched to a gene: 9. CDR3 in amino acids: CASSKEGASNQPQHF. The CDR3 region has the DNA TGTGCCAGCAGCAAAGAGGGGGCGAGTAATCAGCCCCAGCATTTT.

As concerns this clonotype: One end of the junction does not line up with germline, which may come from a read error. This chain uses TRBV30 with TRBJ1-1; D is perhaps TRBD1 (5 bases). The CDR3 totals 10 residues. The V gene's germline CDR1 is GTSNPN and CDR2 SVGIG (reference sequence). The DNA of the CDR3 is TGTGCCTGGAGGAGGGGTGAAGTTTTCTTT. This encodes CAWRRGEVFF.

The table lists this clonotype with a few counts. This chain uses TRBV6-2 or TRBV6-3 with TRBJ2-1; maybe TRBD1 (7 bases). V dropped 8 bases and J dropped 7 bases, with 24 bases sitting between them. CDR1 is MNHEY, CDR2 SVGEGT, per germline. The CDR3 is 16 residues long. The CDR3: CASPYPLRTGGNEQFF. In DNA form, the CDR3 reads TGTGCCAGCCCCTACCCCCTCCGGACAGGAGGGAATGAGCAGTTCTTC.